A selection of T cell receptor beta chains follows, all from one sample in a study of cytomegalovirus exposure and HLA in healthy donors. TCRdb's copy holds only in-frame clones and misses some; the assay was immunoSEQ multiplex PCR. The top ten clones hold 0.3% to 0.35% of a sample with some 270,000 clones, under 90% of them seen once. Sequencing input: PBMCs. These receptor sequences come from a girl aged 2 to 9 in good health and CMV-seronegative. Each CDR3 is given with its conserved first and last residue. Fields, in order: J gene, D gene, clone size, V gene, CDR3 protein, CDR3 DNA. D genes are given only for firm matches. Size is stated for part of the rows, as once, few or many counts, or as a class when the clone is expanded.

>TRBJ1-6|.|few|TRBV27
CASSRRGEGSYNSPLHF
TGTGCCAGCAGTAGACGGGGGGAAGGCTCCTATAATTCACCCCTCCACTTT
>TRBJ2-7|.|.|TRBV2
CASIRGYEQYF
TGTGCCAGCATCCGAGGGTACGAGCAGTACTTC
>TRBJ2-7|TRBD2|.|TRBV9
CASSTGTSGFYEQYF
TGTGCCAGCAGCACTGGGACTAGCGGGTTCTACGAGCAGTACTTC
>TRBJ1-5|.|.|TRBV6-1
CASSEIYVGVSNQPQHF
TGTGCCAGCAGTGAGATATACGTTGGAGTTAGCAATCAGCCCCAGCATTTT
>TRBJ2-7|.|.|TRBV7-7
CASSPSRVVGEQYF
TGTGCCAGCAGCCCAAGCAGGGTTGTTGGCGAGCAGTACTTC
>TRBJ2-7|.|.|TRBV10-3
CAISESGRDSEQYF
TGTGCCATCAGTGAGTCGGGCAGGGACTCCGAGCAGTACTTC
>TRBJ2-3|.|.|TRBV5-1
CASSLAQSTDTQYF
TGCGCCAGCAGCTTGGCCCAGTCCACAGATACGCAGTATTTT
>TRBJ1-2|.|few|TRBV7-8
CASSLGHFYGYTF
TGTGCCAGCAGCTTAGGGCATTTTTATGGCTACACCTTC
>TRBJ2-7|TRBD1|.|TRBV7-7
CASSLSGTGRDEQYF
TGTGCCAGCAGCTTATCGGGGACAGGGAGGGACGAGCAGTACTTC
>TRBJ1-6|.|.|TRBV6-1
CASSELAPNNSPLHF
TGTGCCAGCAGTGAACTTGCACCTAATAATTCACCCCTCCACTTT
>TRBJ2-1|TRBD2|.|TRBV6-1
CASREILGRGGNEQFF
TGTGCCAGCAGGGAAATATTGGGGCGGGGGGGCAATGAGCAGTTCTTC
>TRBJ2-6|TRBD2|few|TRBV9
CASSVGLAGVSGANVLTF
TGTGCCAGCAGCGTGGGGCTAGCGGGAGTGTCTGGGGCCAACGTCCTGACTTTC
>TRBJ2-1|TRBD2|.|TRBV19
CASRPGTSGYNEQFF
TGTGCCAGTAGACCCGGGACTAGCGGCTACAATGAGCAGTTCTTC
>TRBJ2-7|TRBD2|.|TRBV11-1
CASSLGTSGRNYEQYF
TGTGCCAGCAGCTTAGGGACTAGCGGGAGGAATTACGAGCAGTACTTC
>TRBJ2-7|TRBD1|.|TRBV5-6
CASSTGQGLYEQYF
TGTGCCAGCAGCACGGGACAGGGGCTCTACGAGCAGTACTTC
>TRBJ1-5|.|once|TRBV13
CASSSSGLGDQPQHF
TGTGCCAGCAGCTCTAGTGGGTTAGGAGATCAGCCCCAGCATTTT
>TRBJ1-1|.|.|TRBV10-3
CAINGRRNTEAFF
TGTGCCATCAATGGCAGGCGGAACACTGAAGCTTTCTTT
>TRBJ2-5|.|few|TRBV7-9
CASSDPKTQYF
TGTGCCAGCTCAGATCCCAAGACCCAGTACTTC
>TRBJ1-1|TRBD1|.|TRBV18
CASSRPGTGRDTEAFF
TGTGCCAGCTCACGTCCCGGGACAGGGAGAGACACTGAAGCTTTCTTT
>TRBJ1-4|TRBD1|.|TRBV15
CATSSGTGLEKLFF
TGTGCCACCAGCAGTGGGACAGGCCTCGAAAAACTGTTTTTT
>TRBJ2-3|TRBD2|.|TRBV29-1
CSATGLAGGYTQYF
TGCAGCGCTACGGGACTAGCGGGGGGATATACGCAGTATTTT
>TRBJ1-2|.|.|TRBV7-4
CASSLVGRSHGYTF
TGTGCCAGCAGCTTAGTGGGCCGATCCCATGGCTACACCTTC
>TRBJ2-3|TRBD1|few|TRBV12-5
CASVYQGTGDTDTQYF
TGTGCTAGTGTCTACCAGGGGACAGGGGATACAGATACGCAGTATTTT
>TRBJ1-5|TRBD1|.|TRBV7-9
CASSAEGQGGRYSNQPQHF
TGTGCCAGCAGCGCAGAGGGACAGGGGGGGAGATATAGCAATCAGCCCCAGCATTTT
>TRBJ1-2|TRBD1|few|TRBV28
CASSPGQAGYTF
TGTGCCAGCAGCCCGGGACAGGCTGGCTACACCTTC
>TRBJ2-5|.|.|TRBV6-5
CASSYTLAGKTQYF
TGTGCCAGCAGTTACACACTAGCCGGAAAGACCCAGTACTTC
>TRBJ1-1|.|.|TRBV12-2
CASRSGTGFGTEAFF
TGTGCAAGTCGCTCCGGGACAGGGTTCGGAACTGAAGCTTTCTTT
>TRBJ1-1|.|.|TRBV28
CASSLSLMNTEAFF
TGTGCCAGCAGTTTGAGTCTTATGAACACTGAAGCTTTCTTT
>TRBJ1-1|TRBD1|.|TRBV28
CASSLPYRQGRGTEAFF
TGTGCCAGCAGTTTACCTTACCGACAGGGCCGGGGCACTGAAGCTTTCTTT
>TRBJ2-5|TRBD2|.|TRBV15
CATSRDLTGGGVQETQYF
TGTGCCACCAGCAGAGATCTCACCGGGGGAGGGGTCCAAGAGACCCAGTACTTC
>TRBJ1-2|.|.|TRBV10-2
CASSTSYGYTF
TGCGCCAGCAGTACTTCCTATGGCTACACCTTC
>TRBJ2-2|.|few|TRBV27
CASRRPGGTGELFF
TGTGCCAGCAGACGGCCCGGGGGCACCGGGGAGCTGTTTTTT
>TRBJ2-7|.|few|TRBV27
CASSLRGSEQYF
TGTGCCAGCAGTTTACGGGGTTCCGAGCAGTACTTC
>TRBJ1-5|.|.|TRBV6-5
CASSYRSHQPQHF
TGTGCCAGCAGTTACCGGAGTCATCAGCCCCAGCATTTT
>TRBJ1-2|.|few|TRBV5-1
CASSLELGEDGYTF
TGCGCCAGCAGCTTGGAGCTCGGGGAAGATGGCTACACCTTC
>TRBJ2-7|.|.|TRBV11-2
CASSTGSYEQYF
TGTGCCAGCAGCACGGGCTCCTACGAGCAGTACTTC
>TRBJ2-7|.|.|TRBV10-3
CAISELAYEQYF
TGTGCCATCAGTGAACTTGCGTACGAGCAGTACTTC
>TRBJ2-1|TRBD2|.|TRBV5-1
CASSELAGVAYNEQFF
TGCGCCAGCAGCGAACTAGCGGGGGTAGCCTACAATGAGCAGTTCTTC
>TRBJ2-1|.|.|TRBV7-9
CASSTRQDIHNEQFF
TGTGCCAGCAGCACCCGACAGGATATTCACAATGAGCAGTTCTTC
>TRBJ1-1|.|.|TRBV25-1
CASSDRGLTASEAFF
TGTGCCAGCAGTGATAGGGGATTGACAGCCAGTGAAGCTTTCTTT
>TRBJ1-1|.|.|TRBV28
CASSLLGRIDTEAFF
TGTGCCAGCAGTTTATTGGGGAGAATTGACACTGAAGCTTTCTTT
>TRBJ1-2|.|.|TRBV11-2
CASSGRTANYGYTF
TGTGCCAGCAGCGGTAGGACAGCAAACTATGGCTACACCTTC
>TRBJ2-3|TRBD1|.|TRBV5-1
CASSLGQGANTQYF
TGCGCCAGCAGCTTGGGACAGGGGGCCAATACGCAGTATTTT
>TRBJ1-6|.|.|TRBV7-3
CASSLTAGSGSPLHF
TGTGCCAGCAGCTTAACCGCCGGGAGCGGTTCACCCCTCCACTTT
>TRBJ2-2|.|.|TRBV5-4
CAAAGAGAGELFF
TGTGCCGCCGCGGGCGCAGGGGCCGGGGAGCTGTTTTTT
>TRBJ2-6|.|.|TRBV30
CAWTGVSGANVLTF
TGTGCCTGGACAGGGGTCTCTGGGGCCAACGTCCTGACTTTC
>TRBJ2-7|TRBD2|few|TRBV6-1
CAIPGGEGTYEQYF
TGTGCCATCCCGGGGGGTGAAGGCACCTACGAGCAGTACTTC
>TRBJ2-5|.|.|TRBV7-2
CASSFVSETQYF
TGTGCCAGCAGCTTCGTTTCGGAGACCCAGTACTTC